Presented here are 27 T cell receptor beta chains from one specimen sequenced in a study of vaccination effects on CD4 cells after COVID-19. Produced via immunoSEQ multiplex PCR; TCRdb's table is partial and in-frame only. This sample has approximately 22,000 clones, with approximately 77% found just once. No antigen has been identified for these receptors. Viral peptide pools were used in the ViraFEST assay to expand antigen-specific CD4+ T cells, and sequencing came afterward. Following a 10-day culture, CD4+ T cells were purified. The study found no prior SARS-CoV-2 infection in the vaccine recipients, who tested negative for nucleocapsid antibodies. This sample comprised CD4+ T cells from PBMCs cultured with HCoV-NL63 spike peptides, obtained before COVID-19 vaccination. The receptors stem from a human donor who received a COVID-19 vaccine.

This clone turned up a few times. J is TRBJ1-6 and V is TRBV19; a possible D gene is TRBD1 (6 bases). V shed 1 base and J shed 10 bases, with 14 bases lying between them. Germline V gene lookup returns CDR1 LNHDA and CDR2 SQIVND (reference sequence). The CDR3 consists of 15 residues. The CDR3 spells CASSIARDNRSPLHF. The CDR3 coding sequence is TGTGCCAGTAGTATAGCAAGGGACAATAGATCACCCCTCCACTTT.

The chain uses TRBV7-9 and TRBJ2-3; possibly TRBD2 for D (5 bases). There are 16 residues in the CDR3. Trimming stripped 1 base from V and 5 bases from J, with 16 bases between. From germline, CDR1 is SEHNR and CDR2 FQNEAQ (reference sequence). CDR3 DNA sequence: TGTGCCAGCAGCTTAGTAGCCGCAATCGGGATAGATACGCAGTATTTT. It specifies CASSLVAAIGIDTQYF.

The rearrangement uses TRBV30 and TRBJ1-6; D call uncertain. The germline V gene encodes CDR1 GTSNPN and CDR2 SVGIG (reference sequence). Trimming shortened V by 5 bases and J by 11 bases, and 7 bases separated the two germline ends. The CDR3 contains 10 residues. CDR3 protein: CAWDYPPLHF. The CDR3 bases are TGTGCCTGGGACTATCCACCCCTCCACTTT.

This chain connects TRBV5-4 to TRBJ2-2; D remains ambiguous. V was pared by 3 bases and J by 4 bases, with 16 bases between. This CDR3 comprises 16 residues. Per the germline V gene, CDR1 is SGHNT and CDR2 is YYREEE (reference sequence). The DNA for the CDR3 is TGTGCCAGCAGCTGGTTCTCCGGGTCCTCCACCGGGGAGCTGTTTTTT. This sequence encodes CASSWFSGSSTGELFF.

The table lists this clone with many counts. The chain joins TRBV5-4 to TRBJ1-2; TRBD1 matches at 9 bases. CDR1 and CDR2 from the germline V gene are SGHNT and YYREEE (reference sequence). With V trimmed by 2 bases and J by 6 bases, 8 bases remained unmatched. This CDR3 comprises 15 residues. CDR3 residues: CASSFPPGQGDGYTF. The CDR3 DNA sequence: TGTGCCAGCAGCTTCCCTCCGGGACAGGGCGATGGCTACACCTTC.

There are a few counts of this clone. The chain has TRBV10-3 and TRBJ1-5; 7 nucleotides agree with TRBD1. V shed 5 bases and J 7 bases; nucleotides not matched to a gene: 8. CDR1 and CDR2 (germline): ENHRY, SYGVKD. The CDR3 length is 14 residues. CDR3 region: CAISPGDRLQPQHF. CDR3 nucleotide sequence: TGTGCCATCAGTCCCGGGGACAGATTACAGCCCCAGCATTTT.

The V gene is TRBV19, the J gene TRBJ1-1, with TRBD1 identical over 8 bases. CDR3 length equals 13 residues. V was clipped by 6 bases and J by 4 bases; unmatched bases: 4. CDR1 LNHDA and CDR2 SQIVND come from the germline V gene (reference sequence). The DNA of the CDR3 is TGTGCCAGTAGACCGGACAGGGCCACTGAAGCTTTCTTT. It specifies CASRPDRATEAFF.

The V gene is TRBV5-5, the J gene TRBJ1-1, with 9 bases that match TRBD1. The CDR3 contains 14 residues. Germline CDR1 is SGHKS and CDR2 is YYEKEE (reference sequence). The trim removed 7 bases at V and 1 base at J, leaving 5 bases unmatched. The DNA of the CDR3 is TGTGCCAGCTTCCGGGACAGGGAGAACACTGAAGCTTTCTTT. As protein: CASFRDRENTEAFF.

The rearrangement links TRBV5-8 to TRBJ1-1, with D perhaps TRBD1 (6 bases). The CDR3 sequence is 14 residues long. Germline CDR1 and CDR2: SGHTS and YDEGEE. Trimming took 0 bases from V and 4 from J, leaving 10 bases between them. This chain's CDR3 is CASSLVSGATEAFF. Written as DNA, the CDR3 is TGTGCCAGCAGCTTGGTCTCGGGGGCCACTGAAGCTTTCTTT.

This chain joins TRBV7-2 and TRBJ2-1, with D tentatively TRBD1 (5 bases). Germline values: CDR1 SGHTA, CDR2 FQGNSA. CDR3 size: 13 residues. V was trimmed by 0 bases and J by 6 bases, leaving 6 bases between them. The CDR3 sequence: CASSLARANEQFF. The CDR3 DNA reads TGTGCCAGCAGCTTAGCCAGGGCCAATGAGCAGTTCTTC.

The rearrangement links TRBV6-5 to TRBJ2-1, with 8 bases lining up with TRBD2. J was trimmed by 0 bases and V by 7 bases; bases with no gene match: 5. The CDR3 has 15 residues. In germline, CDR1 is MNHEY, CDR2 SVGAGI. CDR3 nucleotides: TGTGCCAGCAAGGAGGGGACTAGCTCCTACAATGAGCAGTTCTTC. It yields the protein CASKEGTSSYNEQFF.

With regard to this clone: The junction does not match germline at one end; this may be a read error. The gene calls are TRBV6-5 and TRBJ1-3, with D uncertain. CDR1 MNHEY and CDR2 SVGAGI come from the germline V gene. The CDR3 extends over 13 amino acids. DNA for the CDR3: TGTGCCAGCAGCTACTCGGGTGGAAACACCATATATTTT. It yields the protein CASSYSGGNTIYF.

The rearrangement joins TRBV7-2 to TRBJ2-3, with TRBD1 as a possible D gene (6 bases). The CDR3 length is 15 residues. Trimming took 0 bases from V and 4 from J, leaving 11 bases between them. CDR1 is SGHTA and CDR2 is FQGNSA in the germline V gene. CDR3 in DNA: TGTGCCAGCAGCTTAGCGGGGGCAGGAGCAGATACGCAGTATTTT. Amino acid sequence: CASSLAGAGADTQYF.

The gene calls are TRBV14 and TRBJ2-5; D tentatively fits TRBD1 or TRBD2 (6 bases each). This CDR3 contains 13 residues. Trimming stripped 6 bases from V and 3 bases from J, with 11 bases between. Germline CDR1 is SGHDN and CDR2 is FVKESK. Here the CDR3 reads CASSRGLEETQYF. The CDR3 bases are TGTGCCAGCAGTCGGGGGCTCGAAGAGACCCAGTACTTC.

The rearrangement joins TRBV4-3 to TRBJ2-7; D possibly corresponds to TRBD2 (6 bases). The CDR3 length is 15 residues. The V gene lost 0 bases and the J gene lost 4 bases, with 13 bases spanning the gap. In germline, CDR1 is LGHNA, CDR2 YSLEER. This chain's CDR3 is CASSQDSWGRYEQYF. Written as DNA, the CDR3 is TGCGCCAGCAGCCAAGATAGCTGGGGGAGGTACGAGCAGTACTTC.

The chain links TRBV4-2 to TRBJ1-6; D gene ambiguous. The CDR3 sequence is 15 residues long. With 0 bases removed from V and 8 bases from J, the gap between germline ends came to 11 bases. The V gene's germline CDR1 is LGHNA and CDR2 YNFKEQ. CDR3 protein: CASSQDRGRDSPLHF. The CDR3 nucleotides are TGTGCCAGCAGCCAAGATAGAGGGCGCGATTCACCCCTCCACTTT.

The chain carries TRBV18 and TRBJ2-1; D call uncertain. In germline, CDR1 is KGHSH, CDR2 LQKENI. The CDR3 is 13 residues long. V was shortened by 4 bases and J by 8 bases, with 12 bases between the two germline ends. CDR3 loop: CASSLTMQHEQFF. The CDR3 region has the DNA TGTGCCAGCTCACTAACCATGCAACATGAGCAGTTCTTC. The entire variable domain, with the rest obtained from reference TRBV18 and TRBJ2-1, is as follows: NAGVMQNPRHLVRRRGQEARLRCSPMKGHSHVYWYRQLPEEGLKFMVYLQKENIIDESGMPKERFSAEFPKEGPSILRIQQVVRGDSAAYFCASSLTMQHEQFFGPGTRLTVL.

V usage is TRBV6-2 or TRBV6-3 and J usage is TRBJ1-6; possible D gene TRBD1, 5 bases. Between the trimmed V and J ends, which lost 3 bases and 7 bases, there was a span of 10 bases. The CDR3 extends over 14 amino acids. Germline CDR1 reads MNHEY; CDR2 reads SVGEGT. In DNA, the CDR3 is TGTGCCAGCAGTTATGGGACGGGGAATTCACCCCTCCACTTT. Its translation is CASSYGTGNSPLHF.

The genes are TRBV4-2 and TRBJ1-3, with D possibly being TRBD1 (5 bases). Germline lookup yields CDR1 LGHNA and CDR2 YNFKEQ. Trimming removed 0 bases at V and 0 bases at J, with 12 bases between. The CDR3 sequence is 17 residues long. The CDR3 protein is CASSQEGGGVSGNTIYF. DNA for the CDR3: TGTGCCAGCAGCCAAGAGGGCGGGGGGGTCTCTGGAAACACCATATATTTT.

This clone has a single count. J is TRBJ2-1 and V is TRBV5-1; 9 bases are a match to TRBD1. J lost 12 bases, V lost 0 bases, and 1 base had no gene match. This CDR3 comprises 12 residues. From germline, CDR1 is SGHRS and CDR2 YFSETQ. CDR3 nucleotides: TGCGCCAGCAGCTTGGGGGACAGGGCGCAGTTCTTC. This gives the protein CASSLGDRAQFF.

The V gene is TRBV3-1 (or the pseudogene TRBV3-2), the J gene TRBJ2-1; 11 bases are shared with TRBD2. The CDR3 is 19 residues long. The germline V gene encodes CDR1 LGHDT and CDR2 YNNKEL (reference sequence). The J segment lost 4 bases and the V segment lost 0 bases, leaving 11 bases of the junction unmatched. The CDR3 DNA reads as TGTGCCAGCAGCCAAGATCCCCTGCCCCGGACTAGCGGGTACAATGAGCAGTTCTTC. It specifies CASSQDPLPRTSGYNEQFF.

This clone was counted between two and nine times. The V and J genes are TRBV30 and TRBJ1-1; D is perhaps TRBD1 (6 bases). The germline CDR1 and CDR2 sequences are GTSNPN and SVGIG (reference sequence). The V end lost 4 bases, the J end lost 11 bases, and 14 bases lay between the germline ends. CDR3 length equals 11 residues. The CDR3 nucleotides are TGTGCCTGGAAACAGGGAGGTTTCGCTTTCTTT. It translates to CAWKQGGFAFF.

Only a few counts were recorded for this clone. The chain carries TRBV9 and TRBJ1-2; no definite D call. The V gene lost 3 bases and the J gene lost 1 base, with 16 bases spanning the gap. The CDR3 length is 16 residues. CDR1 is SGDLS and CDR2 is YYNGEE in the germline V gene. The CDR3 loop reads CASSGQDHGFNYGYTF. In DNA form, the CDR3 reads TGTGCCAGCAGCGGTCAGGATCATGGCTTTAACTATGGCTACACCTTC.

This chain links TRBV3-1 (or the pseudogene TRBV3-2) with TRBJ2-7, with 8 bases aligning to TRBD1. Germline V gene lookup returns CDR1 LGHDT and CDR2 YNNKEL (reference sequence). The CDR3 length is 14 residues. V was clipped by 4 bases and J by 7 bases; unmatched bases: 9. The CDR3 spells CASSPRSTGEEQYF. The CDR3 nucleotides are TGTGCCAGCAGCCCTCGATCGACAGGGGAAGAGCAGTACTTC.

The genes are TRBV19 and TRBJ2-2; 10 bases line up with TRBD1. Germline lookup yields CDR1 LNHDA and CDR2 SQIVND (reference sequence). The CDR3 spans 14 residues. The V segment lost 6 bases and the J segment 7 bases; nucleotides outside the gene matches: 5. CDR3 residues: CASRGQGWSGELFF. Written as DNA, the CDR3 is TGTGCCAGTAGGGGACAGGGGTGGAGCGGGGAGCTGTTTTTT.

The J gene is TRBJ2-1, the V gene TRBV27, with TRBD2 matching over 9 bases. This CDR3 comprises 15 residues. The germline gives CDR1 MNHEY, CDR2 SMNVEV (reference sequence). V lost 3 bases to trimming and J lost 7 bases; unmatched junction nucleotides: 7. The CDR3 region is CASSFQAGGGNEQFF. The CDR3 DNA follows: TGTGCCAGCAGTTTCCAAGCGGGAGGCGGGAATGAGCAGTTCTTC.

CDR3 loop: CSATGNYGYTF. In DNA form, the CDR3 reads TGCAGTGCTACAGGGAACTATGGCTACACCTTC. The chain has TRBV20-1 and TRBJ1-2; D may be TRBD1 (5 bases). V lost 4 bases, J lost 2 bases, and 5 bases lay in between. The CDR3 contains 11 residues. Per the germline V gene, CDR1 is DFQATT and CDR2 is SNEGSKA (reference sequence).